The present entry profiles one T cell receptor (beta chain) with its context. Its antigen remains unknown. The record originates from a study of cytomegalovirus exposure and HLA in healthy donors. Study-level findings and limits: Rare TCR sequences dominated, though some public TCRs recurred in many donors. The study designated 150 to 200 TCR beta chains cytomegalovirus-associated.

Sequencing was performed with immunoSEQ multiplex PCR; in TCRdb, only in-frame clones are kept and a portion is missing. The sample lists some 170,000 clones, around four fifths occurring once. This CDR3 comprises 10 residues. V was pared by 5 bases and J by 10 bases, with 6 bases between. Germline CDR1 and CDR2: MGHDK and SYGVNS. The source material was PBMCs. The chain couples TRBV25-1 to TRBJ2-1; tentatively, D is TRBD2 (6 bases). The receptor was isolated from a man aged 30 to 45 in good health and CMV-seropositive. This CDR3 reads CASSSGEQFF. In DNA form, the CDR3 reads TGTGCCAGCAGTAGCGGGGAGCAGTTCTTC.